This TCR beta chain appears in the sequencing data of a study of regulatory T cells in long-lasting Graves disease. General study results and limits: Accuracy could have been hurt by small sample size. Repertoires from persistent disease leaned toward TRBV28, TRBJ1-2 and TRBJ2-5. More public clonotypes were shared by persistent patients (about 2,700) than by new patients (about 1,000).

The ends were cut back, 6 bases at V and 0 bases at J, with 12 bases in the middle. Per the germline V gene, CDR1 is SNHLY and CDR2 is FYNNEI. The CDR3 covers 15 residues. Described time point: newly diagnosed GD, antithyroid drugs for less than 3 months. Isolated PBMC RNA provided the starting material for the TCR library. It was American Thyroid Association guidelines that determined Graves' disease diagnosis. Building of the TCR beta libraries involved iRepertoire HTBI primers and Arm-PCR of CDR3 regions. TCRdb redid the calling of the multiplex PCR reads with MiXCR, one entry per CDR3 protein. The data hold about 530,000 distinct CDR3 sequences, with 15% to 20% observed a single time. This clonotype turned up a few times. Its cognate antigen is unknown. This same sample was also taken into another study, of T cells in Graves' hyperthyroidism and ophthalmopathy.

The clonotype originates from a woman aged 35 to 60 with Graves disease. The sequences come from peripheral blood mononuclear cells (PBMCs), collected at new diagnosis, from a patient treated with antithyroid drugs. The chain employs TRBV2 and TRBJ1-5; D is ambiguous. CDR3 in amino acids: CASRPAAYSNQPQHF. CDR3 sequence (DNA): TGTGCCAGCAGACCAGCAGCTTATAGCAATCAGCCCCAGCATTTT.